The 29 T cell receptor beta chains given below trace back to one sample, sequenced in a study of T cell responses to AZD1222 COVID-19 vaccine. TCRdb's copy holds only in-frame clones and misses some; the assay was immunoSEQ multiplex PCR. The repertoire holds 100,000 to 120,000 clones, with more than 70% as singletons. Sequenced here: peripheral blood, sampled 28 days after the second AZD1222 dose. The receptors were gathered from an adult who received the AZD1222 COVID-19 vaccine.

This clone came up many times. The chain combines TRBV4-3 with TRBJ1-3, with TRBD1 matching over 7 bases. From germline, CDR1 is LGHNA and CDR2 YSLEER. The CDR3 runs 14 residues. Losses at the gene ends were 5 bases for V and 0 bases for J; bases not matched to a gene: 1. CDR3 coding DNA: TGCGCCAGCAGCTCAGGGGGCTCTGGAAACACCATATATTTT. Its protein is CASSSGGSGNTIYF.

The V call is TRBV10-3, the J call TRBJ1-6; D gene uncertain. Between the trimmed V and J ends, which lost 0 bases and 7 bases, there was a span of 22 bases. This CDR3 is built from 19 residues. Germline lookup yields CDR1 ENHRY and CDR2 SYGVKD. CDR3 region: CAISESNSAMVGQNSPLHF. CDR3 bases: TGTGCCATCAGTGAGTCGAACTCTGCTATGGTAGGGCAAAATTCACCCCTCCACTTT.

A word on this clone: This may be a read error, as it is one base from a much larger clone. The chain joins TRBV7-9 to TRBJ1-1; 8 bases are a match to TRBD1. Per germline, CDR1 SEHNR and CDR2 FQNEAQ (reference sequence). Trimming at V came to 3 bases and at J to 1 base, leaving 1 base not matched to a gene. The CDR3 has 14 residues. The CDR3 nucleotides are TGTGCCAGCAGCTTCGGACAGGGGAACACTGAAGCTTTCTTT. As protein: CASSFGQGNTEAFF.

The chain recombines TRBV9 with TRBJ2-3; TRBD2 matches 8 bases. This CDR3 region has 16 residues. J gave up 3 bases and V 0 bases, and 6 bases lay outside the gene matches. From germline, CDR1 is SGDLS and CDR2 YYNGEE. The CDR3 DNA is TGTGCCAGCAGCGTAGATGTGGGACTAGTAACAGATACGCAGTATTTT. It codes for CASSVDVGLVTDTQYF.

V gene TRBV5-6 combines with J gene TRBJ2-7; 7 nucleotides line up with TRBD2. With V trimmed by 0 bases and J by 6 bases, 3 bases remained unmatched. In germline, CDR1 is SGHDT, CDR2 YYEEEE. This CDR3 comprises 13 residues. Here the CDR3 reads CASSLGGGVEQYF. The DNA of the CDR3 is TGTGCCAGCAGCTTGGGGGGAGGGGTCGAGCAGTACTTC.

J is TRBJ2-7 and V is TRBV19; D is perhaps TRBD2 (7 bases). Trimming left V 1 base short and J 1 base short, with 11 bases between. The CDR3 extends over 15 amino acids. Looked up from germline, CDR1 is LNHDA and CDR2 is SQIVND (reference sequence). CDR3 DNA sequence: TGTGCCAGTAGTATAGGTGGGGGGGCTTCCTACGAGCAGTACTTC. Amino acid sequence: CASSIGGGASYEQYF.

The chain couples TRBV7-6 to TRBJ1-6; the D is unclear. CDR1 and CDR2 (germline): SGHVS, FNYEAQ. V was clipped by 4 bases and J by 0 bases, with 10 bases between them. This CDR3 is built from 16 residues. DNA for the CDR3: TGTGCCAGCAGCTCCCGCCAGAGCTCCTATAATTCACCCCTCCACTTT. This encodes CASSSRQSSYNSPLHF.

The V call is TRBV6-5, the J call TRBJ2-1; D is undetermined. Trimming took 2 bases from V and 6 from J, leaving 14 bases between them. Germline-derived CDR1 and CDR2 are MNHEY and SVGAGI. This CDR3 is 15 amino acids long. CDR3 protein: CASSYLRTASNEQFF. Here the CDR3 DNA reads TGTGCCAGCAGTTACCTCCGGACGGCCAGCAATGAGCAGTTCTTC.

CDR3 residues: CASSQDGSTGRTDTQYF. In DNA form, the CDR3 reads TGTGCCAGCAGCCAAGATGGGTCGACAGGCCGCACAGATACGCAGTATTTT. This sequence joins TRBV3-1 (or the pseudogene TRBV3-2) and TRBJ2-3, with D tentatively TRBD1 (6 bases). Trimming took off 0 bases at V and 1 base at J, with 14 bases between the two ends. The CDR3 is made up of 17 amino acids. Germline values: CDR1 LGHDT, CDR2 YNNKEL (reference sequence).

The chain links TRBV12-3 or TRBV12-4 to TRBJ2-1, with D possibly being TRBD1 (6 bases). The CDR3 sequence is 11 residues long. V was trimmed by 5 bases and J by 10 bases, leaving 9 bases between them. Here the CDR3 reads CASSQGREQFF. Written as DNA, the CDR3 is TGTGCCAGCAGTCAGGGGCGCGAGCAGTTCTTC.

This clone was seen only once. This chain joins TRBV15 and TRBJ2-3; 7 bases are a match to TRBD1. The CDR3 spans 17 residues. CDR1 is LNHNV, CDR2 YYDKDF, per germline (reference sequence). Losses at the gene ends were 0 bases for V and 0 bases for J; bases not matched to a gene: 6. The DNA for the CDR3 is TGTGCCACCAGCAGAGACCGACAGGGCATTAGCACAGATACGCAGTATTTT. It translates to CATSRDRQGISTDTQYF.

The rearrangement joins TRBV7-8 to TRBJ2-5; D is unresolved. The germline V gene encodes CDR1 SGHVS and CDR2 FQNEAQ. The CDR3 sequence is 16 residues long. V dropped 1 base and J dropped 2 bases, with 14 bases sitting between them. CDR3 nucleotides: TGTGCCAGCAGCTTAGTAACTCTAGTGATACAAGAGACCCAGTACTTC. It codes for CASSLVTLVIQETQYF.

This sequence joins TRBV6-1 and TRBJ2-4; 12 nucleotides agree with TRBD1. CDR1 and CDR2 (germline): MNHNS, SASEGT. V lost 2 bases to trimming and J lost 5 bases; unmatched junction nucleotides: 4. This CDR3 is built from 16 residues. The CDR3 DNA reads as TGTGCCAGCAGTGAATGGGACAGGGGGCGAGAAAACATTCAGTACTTC. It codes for CASSEWDRGRENIQYF.

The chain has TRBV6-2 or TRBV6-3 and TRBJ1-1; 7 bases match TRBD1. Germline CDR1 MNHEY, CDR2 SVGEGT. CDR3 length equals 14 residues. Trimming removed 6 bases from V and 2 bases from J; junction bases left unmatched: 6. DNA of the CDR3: TGTGCCAGCAGCGCTAACAGGGGAAACACTGAAGCTTTCTTT. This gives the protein CASSANRGNTEAFF.

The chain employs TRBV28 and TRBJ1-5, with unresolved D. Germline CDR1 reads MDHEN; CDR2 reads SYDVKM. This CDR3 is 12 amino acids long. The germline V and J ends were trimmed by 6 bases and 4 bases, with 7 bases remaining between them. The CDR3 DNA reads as TGTGCCAGCAGCTCTCCTAATCAGCCCCAGCATTTT. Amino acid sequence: CASSSPNQPQHF.

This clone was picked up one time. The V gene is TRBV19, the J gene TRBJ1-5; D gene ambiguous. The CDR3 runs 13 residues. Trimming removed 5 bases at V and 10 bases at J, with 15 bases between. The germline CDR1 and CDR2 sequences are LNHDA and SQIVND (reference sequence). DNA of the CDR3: TGTGCCAGTAGTCTCCGTGAGTCGGGACCCCAGCATTTT. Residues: CASSLRESGPQHF.

The CDR3 coding sequence is TGTGCCAGCAGTGTAAAGTATGGCTACACCTTC. This codes for CASSVKYGYTF. The chain recombines TRBV6-4 with TRBJ1-2, with no clear D. In germline, CDR1 is MRHNA, CDR2 SNTAGT. With 4 bases removed from V and 5 bases from J, the gap between germline ends came to 5 bases. The CDR3 loop spans 11 amino acids.

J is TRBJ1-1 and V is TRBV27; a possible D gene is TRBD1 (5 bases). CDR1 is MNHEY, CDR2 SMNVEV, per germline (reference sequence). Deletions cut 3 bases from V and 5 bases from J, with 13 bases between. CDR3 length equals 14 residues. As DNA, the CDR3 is TGTGCCAGCAGTTTGATCGGGGGGGGAACTGAAGCTTTCTTT. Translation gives CASSLIGGGTEAFF.

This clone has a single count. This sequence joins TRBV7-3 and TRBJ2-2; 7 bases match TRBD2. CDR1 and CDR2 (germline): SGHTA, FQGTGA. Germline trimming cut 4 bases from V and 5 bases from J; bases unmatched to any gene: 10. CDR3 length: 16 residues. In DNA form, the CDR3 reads TGTGCCAGCAGCTCCCCGGGAGGCGCACGAACCGGGGAGCTGTTTTTT. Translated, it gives CASSSPGGARTGELFF. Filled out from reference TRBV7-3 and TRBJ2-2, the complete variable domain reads GAGVSQTPSNKVTEKGKYVELRCDPISGHTALYWYRQSLGQGPEFLIYFQGTGAADDSGLPNDRFFAVRPEGSVSTLKIQRTERGDSAVYLCASSSPGGARTGELFFGEGSRLTVL.

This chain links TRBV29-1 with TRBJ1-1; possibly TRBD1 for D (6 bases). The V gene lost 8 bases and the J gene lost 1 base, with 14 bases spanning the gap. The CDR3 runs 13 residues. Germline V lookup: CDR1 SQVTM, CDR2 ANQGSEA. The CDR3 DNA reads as TGCAGCTCATTGGGGGCGGGGAACACTGAAGCTTTCTTT. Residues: CSSLGAGNTEAFF.

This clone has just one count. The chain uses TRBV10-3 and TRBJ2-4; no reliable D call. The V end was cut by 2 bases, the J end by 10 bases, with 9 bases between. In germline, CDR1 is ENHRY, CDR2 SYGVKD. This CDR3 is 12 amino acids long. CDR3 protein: CAISEVDGIQYF. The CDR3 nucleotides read TGTGCCATCAGTGAGGTCGACGGTATTCAGTACTTC.

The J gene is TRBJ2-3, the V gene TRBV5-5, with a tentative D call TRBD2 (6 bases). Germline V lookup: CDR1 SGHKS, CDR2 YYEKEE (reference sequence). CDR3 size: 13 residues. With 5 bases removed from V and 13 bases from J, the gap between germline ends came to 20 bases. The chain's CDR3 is CASREWAGSLEYF. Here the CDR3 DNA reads TGTGCCAGCAGGGAATGGGCGGGGTCCCTGGAGTATTTT. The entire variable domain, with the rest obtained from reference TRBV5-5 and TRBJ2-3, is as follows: DAGVTQSPTHLIKTRGQQVTLRCSPISGHKSVSWYQQVLGQGPQFIFQYYEKEERGRGNFPDRFSARQFPNYSSELNVNALLLGDSALYLCASREWAGSLEYFGPGTRLTVL.

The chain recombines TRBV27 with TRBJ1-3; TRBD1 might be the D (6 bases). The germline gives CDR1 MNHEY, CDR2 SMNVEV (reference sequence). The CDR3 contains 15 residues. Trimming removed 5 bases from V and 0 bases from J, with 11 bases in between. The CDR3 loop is CASSPTGYSGNTIYF. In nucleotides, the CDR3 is TGTGCCAGCAGTCCCACAGGGTACTCTGGAAACACCATATATTTT.

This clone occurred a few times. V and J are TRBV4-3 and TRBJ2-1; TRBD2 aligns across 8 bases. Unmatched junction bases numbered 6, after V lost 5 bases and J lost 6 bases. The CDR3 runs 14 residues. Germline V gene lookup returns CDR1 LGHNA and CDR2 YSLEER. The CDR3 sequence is CASSAGLDGNEQFF. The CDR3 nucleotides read TGCGCCAGCAGCGCGGGACTAGATGGCAATGAGCAGTTCTTC.

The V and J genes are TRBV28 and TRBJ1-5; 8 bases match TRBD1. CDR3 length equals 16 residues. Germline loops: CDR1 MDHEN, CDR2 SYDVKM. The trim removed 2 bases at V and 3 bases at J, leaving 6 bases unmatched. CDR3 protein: CASSLPRGLNNQPQHF. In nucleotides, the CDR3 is TGTGCCAGCAGTTTACCCAGGGGGCTTAACAATCAGCCCCAGCATTTT.

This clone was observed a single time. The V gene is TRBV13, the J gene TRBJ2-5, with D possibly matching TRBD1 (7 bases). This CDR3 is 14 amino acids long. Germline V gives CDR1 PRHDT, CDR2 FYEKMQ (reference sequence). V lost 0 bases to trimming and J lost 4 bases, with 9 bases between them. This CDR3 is CASSLGQGGETQYF. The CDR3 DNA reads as TGTGCCAGCAGCTTAGGCCAGGGGGGAGAGACCCAGTACTTC.

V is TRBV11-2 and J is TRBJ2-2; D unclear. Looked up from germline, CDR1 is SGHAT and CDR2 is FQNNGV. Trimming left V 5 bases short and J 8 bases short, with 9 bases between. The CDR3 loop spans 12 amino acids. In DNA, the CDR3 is TGTGCCAGCAGCCCCCAGGAAGGGGAGCTGTTTTTT. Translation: CASSPQEGELFF.

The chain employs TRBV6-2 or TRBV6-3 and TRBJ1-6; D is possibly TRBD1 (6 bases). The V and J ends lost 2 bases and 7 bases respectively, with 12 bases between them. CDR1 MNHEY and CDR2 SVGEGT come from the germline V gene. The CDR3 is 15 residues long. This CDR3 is CASSYEGQKNSPLHF. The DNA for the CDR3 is TGTGCCAGCAGTTACGAGGGACAAAAAAATTCACCCCTCCACTTT.

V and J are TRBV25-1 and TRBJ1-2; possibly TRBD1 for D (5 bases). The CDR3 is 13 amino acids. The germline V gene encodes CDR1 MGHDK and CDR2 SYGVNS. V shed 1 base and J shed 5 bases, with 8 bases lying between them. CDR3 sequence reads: CASSEWGGYGYTF. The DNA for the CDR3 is TGTGCCAGCAGTGAATGGGGGGGTTATGGCTACACCTTC.